The 22 T cell receptor beta chains reported below all come from one sample, sequenced in a study of identical twins. From the 5' RACE reads, TCRdb called clonotypes with MiXCR, one entry per CDR3 protein. The sample lists about 700,000 distinct CDR3 sequences, around 6% occurring once. Sequencing used naive T cells sorted from blood. The receptors were gathered from a man aged 18 to 30 in good health.

This clonotype was observed many times. V and J are TRBV5-1 and TRBJ2-3, with D perhaps TRBD2 (6 bases). Germline V gives CDR1 SGHRS, CDR2 YFSETQ. The CDR3 totals 13 residues. V was shortened by 3 bases and J by 6 bases, with 11 bases between the two germline ends. DNA for the CDR3: TGCGCCAGCAGCTCGGGGGTTGGCGATACGCAGTATTTT. It encodes CASSSGVGDTQYF.

This clonotype was seen a handful of times. This chain joins TRBV5-5 and TRBJ1-4; TRBD1 is a possible D gene (6 bases). Trimming stripped 1 base from V and 8 bases from J, with 12 bases between. This CDR3 has 14 residues. In germline, CDR1 is SGHKS, CDR2 YYEKEE (reference sequence). The CDR3 sequence is CASSLTGPGEKLFF. The CDR3 coding sequence is TGTGCCAGCAGCTTGACAGGGCCGGGGGAAAAACTGTTTTTT.

The V gene is TRBV7-6, the J gene TRBJ2-1; D ambiguous. V lost 1 base and J 8 bases, leaving 9 bases between the germline ends. The length of the CDR3 is 13 residues. Germline V gene data show CDR1 as SGHVS and CDR2 as FNYEAQ. The CDR3 is CASSLGYRDEQFF. The CDR3 DNA follows: TGTGCCAGCAGCTTAGGGTATAGGGATGAGCAGTTCTTC.

The chain couples TRBV10-3 to TRBJ2-3, with 7 bases aligning to TRBD1. The germline CDR1 and CDR2 sequences are ENHRY and SYGVKD. V lost 1 base and J lost 3; bases outside the gene matches: 4. CDR3 length: 15 amino acids. CDR3 coding DNA: TGTGCCATCAGTGAGTTCGGACAGGAGACAGATACGCAGTATTTT. Its protein is CAISEFGQETDTQYF.

This clonotype has ten or more counts. The chain joins TRBV29-1 to TRBJ1-3; 7 bases fit TRBD1. The V and J ends lost 7 bases and 0 bases, in that order; junction bases with no gene match: 6. CDR1 is SQVTM, CDR2 ANQGSEA, per germline. This CDR3 is built from 14 residues. The CDR3, as DNA: TGCAGCGCCGGACAGGAGACCTCTGGAAACACCATATATTTT. Its protein product is CSAGQETSGNTIYF.

At least ten counts were recorded for this clonotype. The CDR3 DNA follows: TGCAGCGGTGGGAACAGGGGCACCGGGGAGCTGTTTTTT. Translated, it gives CSGGNRGTGELFF. The rearrangement uses TRBV29-1 and TRBJ2-2; 7 bases are shared with TRBD1. V lost 7 bases, J lost 4 bases, and 6 bases stayed unmatched. Germline CDR1 reads SQVTM; CDR2 reads ANQGSEA. The CDR3 contains 13 residues.

This clonotype was seen many times. This chain links TRBV5-6 with TRBJ1-5; D call uncertain. The CDR3 extends over 13 amino acids. CDR1 and CDR2 (germline): SGHDT, YYEEEE. V was trimmed by 1 base and J by 7 bases, leaving 9 bases between them. In DNA, the CDR3 is TGTGCCAGCAGCTTGTCGGTAGGACAGCCCCAGCATTTT. Translated: CASSLSVGQPQHF.

This clonotype appeared many times. In nucleotides, the CDR3 is TGTGCCATCTACGGGGGCACCGGGGAGCTGTTTTTT. Its protein product is CAIYGGTGELFF. V and J are TRBV10-3 and TRBJ2-2, with D possibly TRBD2 on 6 matching bases. Trimming stripped 8 bases from V and 4 bases from J, with 8 bases between. In germline, CDR1 is ENHRY, CDR2 SYGVKD. The CDR3 consists of 12 residues.

This chain connects TRBV7-6 to TRBJ2-3; weak D call: TRBD2 (6 bases). CDR3 length equals 15 residues. The germline gives CDR1 SGHVS, CDR2 FNYEAQ. Trimming took 0 bases from V and 5 from J, leaving 12 bases between them. CDR3 sequence (DNA): TGTGCCAGCAGCTTAGCGACGGGAGCGGGAGATACGCAGTATTTT. This encodes CASSLATGAGDTQYF.

This clonotype was picked up a small number of times. The rearrangement links TRBV24-1 to TRBJ2-3, with D unresolved. Trimming took 1 base from V and 0 from J, leaving 7 bases between them. The germline gives CDR1 KGHDR, CDR2 SFDVKD. The CDR3 sequence is 15 residues long. The CDR3 protein is CATSDFDISTDTQYF. Written as DNA, the CDR3 is TGTGCCACCAGTGATTTTGACATTAGCACAGATACGCAGTATTTT.

This clonotype occurred many times. This chain connects TRBV12-3 or TRBV12-4 to TRBJ2-3; no firm D call. The CDR3 has 15 residues. Trimming left V 5 bases short and J 2 bases short, with 14 bases between. The CDR3 DNA sequence: TGTGCCAGCAGTAATCGAGAGACCTACACAGATACGCAGTATTTT. Its translation: CASSNRETYTDTQYF.

The rearrangement joins TRBV3-1 to TRBJ2-3, with 13 bases matching TRBD2. Germline V lookup: CDR1 LGHDT, CDR2 YNNKEL (reference sequence). This CDR3 contains 23 residues. V shed 0 bases, J shed 2 bases, and the junction held 20 bases outside the gene matches. The CDR3 coding sequence is TGTGCCAGCAGCCAAGAGGGAAGGGCTCTAGGACTAGCGGGAGTCTACCACACAGATACGCAGTATTTT. Amino acids: CASSQEGRALGLAGVYHTDTQYF.

This chain uses TRBV5-1 with TRBJ2-5; 11 bases are shared with TRBD2. The CDR3 consists of 16 residues. J lost 5 bases, V lost 0 bases, and 6 bases had no gene match. Germline V gene sequence: CDR1 SGHRS, CDR2 YFSETQ. CDR3 loop: CASSLVVAGGPETQYF. Here the CDR3 DNA reads TGCGCCAGCAGCTTGGTTGTAGCGGGAGGGCCGGAGACCCAGTACTTC.

This clonotype was seen more than once but under ten times. The chain has TRBV5-1 and TRBJ1-4; D ambiguous. CDR3 length: 14 amino acids. Germline V lookup: CDR1 SGHRS, CDR2 YFSETQ. V lost 0 bases and J 7 bases, leaving 10 bases between the germline ends. CDR3 nucleotides: TGCGCCAGCAGCTTGGACCCGGACGGTGAAAAACTGTTTTTT. Translating it yields CASSLDPDGEKLFF.

This clonotype was seen many times. This chain links TRBV10-3 with TRBJ2-5; 12 positions agree with TRBD1. The CDR3 has 14 amino acids. Germline V gene lookup returns CDR1 ENHRY and CDR2 SYGVKD. After removal of 4 bases from V and 4 bases from J, the junction contained 1 base not matched to a gene. The CDR3 DNA reads as TGTGCCATCAGTGGGGACAGGGGGCCAGAGACCCAGTACTTC. Translated, it gives CAISGDRGPETQYF.

The table lists this clonotype with many counts. The genes are TRBV28 and TRBJ2-1; TRBD2 agrees at 13 bases. The CDR3 spans 14 residues. The germline gives CDR1 MDHEN, CDR2 SYDVKM. Losses at the gene ends were 8 bases for V and 6 bases for J; bases not matched to a gene: 4. The CDR3 DNA sequence: TGTGCCAGCCTGACTAGCGGGAGGTCCAATGAGCAGTTCTTC. Protein product: CASLTSGRSNEQFF. The full variable domain, completed using reference TRBV28 and TRBJ2-1, is DVKVTQSSRYLVKRTGEKVFLECVQDMDHENMFWYRQDPGLGLRLIYFSYDVKMKEKGDIPEGYSVSREKKERFSLILESASTNQTSMYLCASLTSGRSNEQFFGPGTRLTVL.

This clonotype occurred many times. V usage is TRBV29-1 and J usage is TRBJ1-2; D call uncertain. Germline assignment: CDR1 SQVTM and CDR2 ANQGSEA. This CDR3 region has 15 residues. V lost 4 bases to trimming and J lost 8 bases, with 23 bases between them. This CDR3 is CSVGFMEVFVRGYTF. The CDR3 coding sequence is TGCAGCGTTGGTTTTATGGAGGTTTTCGTCAGAGGCTACACCTTC.

There are a few counts of this clonotype. The genes are TRBV5-1 and TRBJ2-4, with TRBD1 matching over 7 bases. The CDR3 is 12 amino acids. CDR1 is SGHRS and CDR2 is YFSETQ in the germline V gene. V lost 7 bases, J lost 7 bases, and 5 bases stayed unmatched. CDR3 amino acids: CASSDRANIQYF. The CDR3 DNA sequence: TGCGCCAGCTCAGACAGGGCTAACATTCAGTACTTC.

This chain connects TRBV6-1 to TRBJ2-3; D possibly corresponds to TRBD2 (6 bases). The V end was cut by 9 bases, the J end by 0 bases, with 16 bases between. CDR3 length equals 15 residues. Looked up from germline, CDR1 is MNHNS and CDR2 is SASEGT. CDR3 amino acids: CASNLRDSSTDTQYF. CDR3 DNA sequence: TGTGCCAGTAACTTAAGGGACTCTAGCACAGATACGCAGTATTTT.

This clonotype was counted many times. J is TRBJ2-1 and V is TRBV20-1, with D possibly being TRBD1 or TRBD2 (5 bases each). The CDR3 runs 14 residues. Germline CDR1 DFQATT, CDR2 SNEGSKA (reference sequence). Trimming took 4 bases from V and 0 from J, leaving 10 bases between them. The CDR3 loop reads CSAKGRRSYNEQFF. DNA of the CDR3: TGCAGTGCTAAGGGACGCCGCTCCTACAATGAGCAGTTCTTC.

This clonotype was counted only a few times. The chain has TRBV5-1 and TRBJ2-3; 10 positions match TRBD2. Germline lookup yields CDR1 SGHRS and CDR2 YFSETQ. J gave up 4 bases and V 3 bases, and 2 bases lay outside the gene matches. The CDR3 consists of 14 residues. The CDR3 DNA is TGCGCCAGCAGCTGGCTAGCGGGAGCAGATACGCAGTATTTT. It codes for CASSWLAGADTQYF.

CDR3 region: CASSPYNMIYEQYF. The CDR3 DNA is TGTGCCAGCAGCCCCTACAATATGATTTACGAGCAGTACTTC. This rearrangement joins TRBV3-1 to TRBJ2-7; D gene ambiguous. V dropped 4 bases and J dropped 4 bases, with 14 bases sitting between them. Germline V gene lookup returns CDR1 LGHDT and CDR2 YNNKEL (reference sequence). The CDR3 is made up of 14 amino acids.